The 26 T cell receptor beta chains given below trace back to one sample, sequenced in a study of T cells in Graves' hyperthyroidism and ophthalmopathy. The TCR beta CDR3 regions underwent amplification using RNA transcripts as the source. TCR CDR3 underwent first-round RT-PCR with the HTBI primer set. Using its own MiXCR run on the multiplex PCR reads, TCRdb lists one record per CDR3 protein. Here the sample spans some 300,000 distinct CDR3 sequences, 10% to 15% being singletons. Sample: blood. These receptors all stem from a woman younger than 45 with Graves' hyperthyroidism that later progressed to Graves' ophthalmopathy.

V is TRBV5-1 and J is TRBJ2-3; D uncertain. The CDR3 sequence is 17 residues long. Germline V lookup: CDR1 SGHRS, CDR2 YFSETQ. The V end lost 0 bases, the J end lost 2 bases, and 16 bases lay between the germline ends. This CDR3 is CASSLVTVVGYTDTQYF. CDR3 sequence (DNA): TGCGCCAGCAGCTTGGTAACAGTGGTTGGGTACACAGATACGCAGTATTTT. The variable domain in full, with the rest retrieved from reference TRBV5-1 and TRBJ2-3, is KAGVTQTPRYLIKTRGQQVTLSCSPISGHRSVSWYQQTPGQGLQFLFEYFSETQRNKGNFPGRFSGRQFSNSRSEMNVSTLELGDSALYLCASSLVTVVGYTDTQYFGPGTRLTVL.

This clonotype was counted ten times or more. V and J are TRBV3-1 and TRBJ2-7; D uncertain. The V gene lost 1 base and the J gene lost 0 bases, with 7 bases spanning the gap. The CDR3 has 14 amino acids. The germline V gene encodes CDR1 LGHDT and CDR2 YNNKEL (reference sequence). The CDR3 loop is CASSQGGVSYEQYF. CDR3 DNA: TGTGCCAGCAGCCAAGGTGGGGTCTCCTACGAGCAGTACTTC.

This clonotype was counted ten times or more. The chain couples TRBV7-9 to TRBJ1-1, with 7 bases aligning to TRBD1. The junction had 17 bases not matched to a gene; V was cut back by 5 bases and J by 11 bases. This CDR3 region has 15 residues. Germline V gene data show CDR1 as SEHNR and CDR2 as FQNEAQ (reference sequence). The CDR3 sequence: CASSAVDREIGGAFF. In nucleotides, the CDR3 is TGTGCCAGCAGCGCCGTAGACAGGGAGATCGGTGGGGCTTTCTTT.

The chain has TRBV29-1 and TRBJ2-5; the D gene is possibly TRBD1 (6 bases). This CDR3 has 12 residues. Trimming cost V 6 bases and J 5 bases, with 13 bases left between them. Germline lookup yields CDR1 SQVTM and CDR2 ANQGSEA. CDR3 nucleotide sequence: TGCAGCGTGGCCCCAGGGGACGAGACCCAGTACTTC. It is translated as CSVAPGDETQYF.

This clonotype was detected ten times or more. The genes are TRBV7-3 and TRBJ2-3; D might be TRBD2 (6 bases). CDR1 and CDR2 from the germline V gene are SGHTA and FQGTGA. Trimming took 5 bases from V and 5 from J, leaving 11 bases between them. This CDR3 is built from 13 residues. CDR3 in amino acids: CASSPLAEDTQYF. CDR3 in DNA: TGTGCCAGCAGCCCTTTAGCGGAAGATACGCAGTATTTT.

This clonotype was counted at least ten times. This chain connects TRBV18 to TRBJ2-3; no definite D call. Germline V gives CDR1 KGHSH, CDR2 LQKENI. The CDR3 runs to 14 residues. The V and J ends lost 2 bases and 3 bases respectively, with 9 bases between them. CDR3 coding DNA: TGTGCCAGCTCACCATTGGATCGGACAGATACGCAGTATTTT. It specifies CASSPLDRTDTQYF.

About this clonotype: Given a much more abundant clone one base away, this may be a read error. The genes are TRBV28 and TRBJ1-5; no clear D gene. V was clipped by 9 bases and J by 2 bases, with 14 bases between them. Germline values: CDR1 MDHEN, CDR2 SYDVKM. CDR3 length: 14 amino acids. The CDR3 reads CASTPGSRNQPQHF. The DNA for the CDR3 is TGTGCCAGTACACCAGGATCCCGCAATCAGCCCCAGCATTTT.

This clonotype was observed at least ten times. V usage is TRBV29-1 and J usage is TRBJ2-1; no clear D gene. The germline V gene encodes CDR1 SQVTM and CDR2 ANQGSEA. The CDR3 sequence is 13 residues long. Deletions cut 5 bases from V and 4 bases from J, with 12 bases between. The CDR3 coding sequence is TGCAGCGTTCCCCCTGGGGTTTACAATGAGCAGTTCTTC. It codes for CSVPPGVYNEQFF.

The sample holds many counts of this clonotype. The V gene is TRBV6-2 or TRBV6-3, the J gene TRBJ2-1, with 7 bases fitting TRBD1. Germline values: CDR1 MNHEY, CDR2 SVGEGT. After removal of 5 bases from V and 7 bases from J, the junction contained 17 bases not matched to a gene. The CDR3 runs to 17 residues. CDR3 coding DNA: TGTGCCAGCAGTGGGCCAAGAGGGGGCTTGGGTGGAAATGAGCAGTTCTTC. It translates to CASSGPRGGLGGNEQFF.

The CDR3, as DNA: TGTGCCAGCAGCCAAGCGGGACAGGGAAGGTTAAATGAGCAGTTCTTC. Its protein is CASSQAGQGRLNEQFF. The chain employs TRBV4-2 and TRBJ2-1, with 9 bases that match TRBD1. The CDR3 loop spans 16 amino acids. The J segment lost 7 bases and the V segment lost 1 base, leaving 8 bases of the junction unmatched. The germline CDR1 and CDR2 sequences are LGHNA and YNFKEQ.

This clonotype was recorded many times. The J gene is TRBJ1-1, the V gene TRBV6-1, with 9 nucleotides matching TRBD1. J gave up 1 base and V 9 bases, and 12 bases lay outside the gene matches. CDR1 and CDR2 from the germline V gene are MNHNS and SASEGT. The CDR3 has 16 residues. The CDR3 reads CASRRQGGLQNTEAFF. Written as DNA, the CDR3 is TGTGCCAGTCGGAGACAGGGGGGTTTACAGAACACTGAAGCTTTCTTT.

This clonotype has more than one count but fewer than ten. The chain links TRBV3-1 to TRBJ1-5; unclear D gene. CDR1 is LGHDT, CDR2 YNNKEL, per germline (reference sequence). The V end was cut by 1 base, the J end by 0 bases, with 7 bases between. The CDR3 covers 15 residues. The chain's CDR3 is CASSQGGNSNQPQHF. The CDR3, as DNA: TGTGCCAGCAGCCAAGGCGGGAATAGCAATCAGCCCCAGCATTTT.

As regards this clonotype: Mismatch with germline at one junction end may stem from a read error. The chain uses TRBV19 and TRBJ2-1; no definite D call. This CDR3 is 14 amino acids long. Per germline, CDR1 LNHDA and CDR2 SQIVND (reference sequence). This CDR3 is CASRTPGLYNERFF. The CDR3 DNA is TGTGCCAGTAGAACCCCCGGGCTCTACAATGAGCGGTTCTTC.

The table lists this clonotype with many counts. The CDR3 DNA reads as TGTGCCAGCAGGGAGGGACAGAAGAAAATGAACACTGAAGCTTTCTTT. This gives the protein CASREGQKKMNTEAFF. This chain uses TRBV6-1 with TRBJ1-1; 7 bases fit TRBD1. The CDR3 totals 16 residues. V gave up 6 bases and J gave up 0 bases; unmatched junction bases: 10. The germline CDR1 and CDR2 sequences are MNHNS and SASEGT.

This clonotype was observed many times. V is TRBV7-9 and J is TRBJ2-2; 8 nucleotides align to TRBD1. CDR1 is SEHNR, CDR2 FQNEAQ, per germline (reference sequence). The CDR3 runs 14 residues. V shed 6 bases and J 2 bases; nucleotides not matched to a gene: 2. The CDR3 nucleotides read TGTGCCAGCAGGGACAGGGATAACACCGGGGAGCTGTTTTTT. Translating it yields CASRDRDNTGELFF.

This clonotype was observed many times. V is TRBV12-3 or TRBV12-4 and J is TRBJ2-7; no clear D gene. The CDR3 has 11 residues. V was trimmed by 5 bases and J by 4 bases, leaving 6 bases between them. CDR3 coding DNA: TGTGCCAGCAGTGTTCTGTACGAGCAGTACTTC. It is translated as CASSVLYEQYF.

This clonotype appeared once. No conserved phenylalanine or tryptophan is present at the end of the CDR3, so a read error is the likely explanation. The V and J genes are TRBV10-2 and TRBJ2-7; possible D gene TRBD2, 5 bases. With 5 bases removed from V and 6 bases from J, the gap between germline ends came to 17 bases. The CDR3 extends over 14 amino acids. In germline, CDR1 is WSHSY, CDR2 SAAADI. The CDR3 spells CASSTRLTPGEQYL. Written as DNA, the CDR3 is TGCGCCAGCAGTACCCGACTAACTCCGGGCGAGCAGTACCTC.

Many counts were recorded for this clonotype. The chain couples TRBV12-3 or TRBV12-4 to TRBJ1-3; no reliable D call. The CDR3 is 12 residues long. The ends were cut back, 9 bases at V and 0 bases at J, with 6 bases in the middle. The CDR3 spells CARQDSGNTIYF. CDR3 DNA: TGTGCCAGACAAGACTCTGGAAACACCATATATTTT.

This clonotype was recorded many times. This chain's CDR3 is CASSLVGAEQYF. As DNA, the CDR3 is TGCGCCAGCAGCTTGGTAGGGGCCGAGCAGTACTTC. This chain joins TRBV5-1 and TRBJ2-7, with a weak D call TRBD1 (5 bases). Germline V gene data show CDR1 as SGHRS and CDR2 as YFSETQ. V was shortened by 0 bases and J by 6 bases, with 7 bases between the two germline ends. The CDR3 covers 12 residues.

This clonotype was recorded many times. The genes are TRBV7-2 and TRBJ1-2; perhaps TRBD1 as D (5 bases). V was cut by 5 bases and J by 6 bases, with 22 bases left in between. Germline CDR1 and CDR2: SGHTA and FQGNSA. This CDR3 is 16 amino acids long. CDR3 protein: CASSVGGVGAGNGYTF. DNA for the CDR3: TGTGCCAGCAGCGTGGGTGGTGTAGGGGCTGGAAATGGCTACACCTTC.

This clonotype was detected ten times or more. The rearrangement joins TRBV7-8 to TRBJ1-2; 10 nucleotides align to TRBD1. V shed 4 bases, J shed 4 bases, and the junction held 3 bases outside the gene matches. Germline CDR1 reads SGHVS; CDR2 reads FQNEAQ. This CDR3 comprises 14 residues. The CDR3 nucleotides read TGTGCCAGCAGCTCGGGACAGGGGAGCTATGGCTACACCTTC. This codes for CASSSGQGSYGYTF.

This clonotype was seen many times. The chain has TRBV3-1 and TRBJ1-2; D gene unclear. CDR3 length equals 12 residues. Trimming took off 4 bases at V and 4 bases at J, with 7 bases between the two ends. Germline CDR1 reads LGHDT; CDR2 reads YNNKEL (reference sequence). The CDR3 nucleotides read TGTGCCAGCAGCCTTCAGAGCTATGGCTACACCTTC. Translated: CASSLQSYGYTF.

This clonotype was seen more than once but under ten times. This chain joins TRBV14 and TRBJ2-7; possibly TRBD1 for D (6 bases). The germline CDR1 and CDR2 sequences are SGHDN and FVKESK. The CDR3 totals 17 residues. V dropped 8 bases and J dropped 6 bases, with 29 bases sitting between them. The CDR3 here is CASGSRLSWTESGEQYF. The CDR3, as DNA: TGTGCCAGCGGTTCCAGACTATCGTGGACAGAGAGCGGCGAGCAGTACTTC.

At least ten counts were recorded for this clonotype. The chain recombines TRBV20-1 with TRBJ2-7; 7 positions agree with TRBD2. The CDR3 has 13 residues. With 6 bases clipped from V and 6 bases from J, the junction kept 11 bases outside the gene matches. Looked up from germline, CDR1 is DFQATT and CDR2 is SNEGSKA (reference sequence). Here the CDR3 reads CSATRDYRGEQYF. CDR3 bases: TGCAGTGCCACACGGGACTATAGGGGCGAGCAGTACTTC.

A remark on this clonotype: A much larger clone sits a single nucleotide away, making a read error possible. V is TRBV15 and J is TRBJ2-7, with D perhaps TRBD1 (6 bases). V was clipped by 5 bases and J by 2 bases, with 13 bases between them. This CDR3 is 14 amino acids long. Germline V lookup: CDR1 LNHNV, CDR2 YYDKDF (reference sequence). CDR3 nucleotides: TGTGCCACCAGCGAGGGACATGAAGCCTACGAGCAGTACTTC. This translates into CATSEGHEAYEQYF.

This clonotype was observed a few times. V and J are TRBV7-3 and TRBJ2-1, with D possibly TRBD2 on 6 matching bases. The length of the CDR3 is 16 residues. The V end was cut by 6 bases, the J end by 4 bases, with 19 bases between. Germline values: CDR1 SGHTA, CDR2 FQGTGA. In DNA form, the CDR3 reads TGTGCCAGCAGTCTAAACCCCGGGACTCCTTACAATGAGCAGTTCTTC. Encoded protein: CASSLNPGTPYNEQFF.